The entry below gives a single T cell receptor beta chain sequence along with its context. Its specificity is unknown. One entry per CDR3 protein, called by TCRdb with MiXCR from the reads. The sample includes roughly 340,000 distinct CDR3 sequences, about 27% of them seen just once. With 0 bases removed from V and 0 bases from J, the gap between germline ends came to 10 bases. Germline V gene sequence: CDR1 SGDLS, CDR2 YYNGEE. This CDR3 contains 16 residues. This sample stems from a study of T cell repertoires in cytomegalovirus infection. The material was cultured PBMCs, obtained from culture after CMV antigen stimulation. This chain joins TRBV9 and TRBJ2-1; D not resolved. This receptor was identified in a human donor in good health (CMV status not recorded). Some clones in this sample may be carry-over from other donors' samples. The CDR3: CASSVGAASSYNEQFF. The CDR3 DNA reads TGTGCCAGCAGCGTAGGCGCGGCAAGCTCCTACAATGAGCAGTTCTTC. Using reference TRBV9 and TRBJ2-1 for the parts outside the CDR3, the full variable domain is DSGVTQTPKHLITATGQRVTLRCSPRSGDLSVYWYQQSLDQGLQFLIQYYNGEERAKGNILERFSAQQFPDLHSELNLSSLELGDSALYFCASSVGAASSYNEQFFGPGTRLTVL.